This TCR beta chain appears in the sequencing data of a study of response to subunit inactivated influenza vaccine. Germline V gene lookup returns CDR1 SGHVS and CDR2 FNYEAQ. This CDR3 spans 15 amino acids. Using its own MiXCR run on the RT-PCR reads, TCRdb lists one record per CDR3 protein. In the table there are hundreds of thousands of distinct CDR3 sequences, 12% to 15% of which are singletons. This clonotype turned up a few times. Compared with germline, one end of the junction differs, possibly owing to a read error. The sample here was PBMCs from blood, taken approximately 15 days before vaccination. This receptor was obtained from a man between 50 and 59 years old who received an inactivated influenza vaccine. J is TRBJ2-7 and V is TRBV7-6, with 7 positions matching TRBD2. This CDR3 is CASSSPSDSGGEEYF. CDR3 in DNA: TGTGCCAGCAGCTCTCCATCAGACTCGGGAGGCGAGGAGTACTTC.